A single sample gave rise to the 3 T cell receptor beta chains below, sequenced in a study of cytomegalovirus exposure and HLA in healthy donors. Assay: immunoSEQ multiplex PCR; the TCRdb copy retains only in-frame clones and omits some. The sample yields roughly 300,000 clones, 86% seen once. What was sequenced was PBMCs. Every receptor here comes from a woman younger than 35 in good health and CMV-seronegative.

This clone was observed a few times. The CDR3 protein is CASSPSYEQYF. The CDR3 region has the DNA TGCGCCAGCAGTCCTTCCTACGAGCAGTACTTC. This chain links TRBV10-2 with TRBJ2-7; D remains unclear. The CDR3 is 11 residues long. V lost 5 bases and J 1 base, leaving 3 bases between the germline ends. The germline CDR1 and CDR2 sequences are WSHSY and SAAADI.

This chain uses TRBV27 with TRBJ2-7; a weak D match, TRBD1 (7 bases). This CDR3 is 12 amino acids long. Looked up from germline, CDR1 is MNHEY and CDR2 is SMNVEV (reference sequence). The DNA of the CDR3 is TGTGCTACCCGACAGGGAGGCTACGAGCAGTACTTC. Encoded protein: CATRQGGYEQYF.

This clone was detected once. The CDR3 nucleotides read TGTGCCAGCAGTTCCGGGACTAGCGGGCCCTACGAGCAGTACTTC. Protein sequence: CASSSGTSGPYEQYF. The chain employs TRBV28 and TRBJ2-7; TRBD2 matches at 12 bases. The CDR3 is made up of 15 amino acids. V shed 4 bases and J 2 bases; nucleotides not matched to a gene: 3. CDR1 is MDHEN and CDR2 is SYDVKM in the germline V gene.